The rows below give T cell receptor beta chains drawn from one sample of a study of cytomegalovirus exposure and HLA in healthy donors. Here immunoSEQ multiplex PCR was the method, and the copy in TCRdb shows in-frame clones only, minus some. In total, the table holds approximately 200,000 clones. The source material was PBMCs. Receptors originate from a boy aged 5-17 years in good health and CMV-seronegative. CDR3s include the opening cysteine and the closing phenylalanine or tryptophan. Fields, in order: D gene, V gene, J gene, CDR3 DNA, CDR3 protein. A D gene is named only where the DNA matches it firmly.

d_gene: -
v_gene: TRBV7-3
j_gene: TRBJ2-5
CDR3nt: TGTGCCAGCAGCTTAAATATTAACACCCAAGAGACCCAGTACTTC
CDR3aa: CASSLNINTQETQYF

d_gene: TRBD1
v_gene: TRBV29-1
j_gene: TRBJ1-4
CDR3nt: TGCAGCGCGGGGGGGGACAGGGCAACTAATGAAAAACTGTTTTTT
CDR3aa: CSAGGDRATNEKLFF

d_gene: -
v_gene: TRBV6-5
j_gene: TRBJ1-2
CDR3nt: TGTGCCAGCAGGGGGTACAGGGCTGGCTACACCTTC
CDR3aa: CASRGYRAGYTF

d_gene: TRBD1
v_gene: TRBV6-1
j_gene: TRBJ2-7
CDR3nt: TGTGCCAGCAGTGAGTGGGGACAGCGGACCTACGAGCAGTACTTC
CDR3aa: CASSEWGQRTYEQYF

d_gene: -
v_gene: TRBV6-1
j_gene: TRBJ2-7
CDR3nt: TGTGCCAGCAGTAGGACATACTTCTACGAGCAGTACTTC
CDR3aa: CASSRTYFYEQYF

d_gene: TRBD2
v_gene: TRBV9
j_gene: TRBJ2-2
CDR3nt: TGTGCCAGCAGCGTCGGGGGGGCCTTCAGAGACACCGGGGAGCTGTTTTTT
CDR3aa: CASSVGGAFRDTGELFF

d_gene: TRBD2
v_gene: TRBV7-2
j_gene: TRBJ2-1
CDR3nt: TGTGCCAGCAGCTTACTCGGACTAGCAGTGAATGAGCAGTTCTTC
CDR3aa: CASSLLGLAVNEQFF

d_gene: TRBD1
v_gene: TRBV13
j_gene: TRBJ1-3
CDR3nt: TGTGCCAGCAGCACACGGACAGGGGAAACTGGAAACACCATATATTTT
CDR3aa: CASSTRTGETGNTIYF

d_gene: TRBD2
v_gene: TRBV7-3
j_gene: TRBJ2-7
CDR3nt: TGTGCCAGCAGCCTGCGGGGGGGCGGGTACGAGCAGTACTTC
CDR3aa: CASSLRGGGYEQYF

d_gene: TRBD1
v_gene: TRBV6-1
j_gene: TRBJ2-7
CDR3nt: TGTGCCAGCAGTTGGGACAGGGATTACGAGCAGTACTTC
CDR3aa: CASSWDRDYEQYF

d_gene: TRBD1
v_gene: TRBV2
j_gene: TRBJ1-5
CDR3nt: TGTGCCAGCAGTCCCGGGACAGGGAGAAATCAGCCCCAGCATTTT
CDR3aa: CASSPGTGRNQPQHF

d_gene: TRBD1
v_gene: TRBV4-1
j_gene: TRBJ2-3
CDR3nt: TGCGCCAGCAGCCAAGGGACAGGGCCGAGCACAGATACGCAGTATTTT
CDR3aa: CASSQGTGPSTDTQYF

d_gene: -
v_gene: TRBV2
j_gene: TRBJ1-2
CDR3nt: TGTGCCAGCAGCGGGACACTCTATGGCTACACCTTC
CDR3aa: CASSGTLYGYTF

d_gene: -
v_gene: TRBV23-1
j_gene: TRBJ2-2
CDR3nt: TGCGCCAGCAGTCAATCTATCGGATTTCAGGGCCCCCAAAAAAGCACCGGGGAGCTGTTTTTT
CDR3aa: CASSQSIGFQGPQKSTGELFF

d_gene: TRBD1
v_gene: TRBV4-2
j_gene: TRBJ2-6
CDR3nt: TGTGCCAGCAGCCAAGATTGGGACAGAGGTGGGGCCAACGTCCTGACTTTC
CDR3aa: CASSQDWDRGGANVLTF

d_gene: -
v_gene: TRBV5-6
j_gene: TRBJ2-5
CDR3nt: TGTGCCAGCAGCTGGGGTGTAGGGGAGGACCAAGAGACCCAGTACTTC
CDR3aa: CASSWGVGEDQETQYF

d_gene: -
v_gene: TRBV19
j_gene: TRBJ1-1
CDR3nt: TGTGCCAGTAGTATATCGAGTGAAGCTTTCTTT
CDR3aa: CASSISSEAFF

d_gene: -
v_gene: TRBV11-1
j_gene: TRBJ2-2
CDR3nt: TGTGCCAGCAGCTCAGAGGACACCGGGGAGCTGTTTTTT
CDR3aa: CASSSEDTGELFF

d_gene: -
v_gene: TRBV7-8
j_gene: TRBJ1-6
CDR3nt: TGTGCCAGCAGCTTCACCTGGGTCCGGGGCTCCTATAATTCACCCCTCCACTTT
CDR3aa: CASSFTWVRGSYNSPLHF

d_gene: TRBD2
v_gene: TRBV30
j_gene: TRBJ2-7
CDR3nt: TGTGCCTGGAGGACTAGCGGGGGACCCTACGAGCAGTACTTC
CDR3aa: CAWRTSGGPYEQYF

d_gene: -
v_gene: TRBV13
j_gene: TRBJ1-5
CDR3nt: TGTGCCAGCAGCTTGGGGGGTAGCAGTCAGCCCCAGCATTTT
CDR3aa: CASSLGGSSQPQHF

d_gene: TRBD2
v_gene: TRBV7-8
j_gene: TRBJ2-2
CDR3nt: TGTGCCAGCAGCCCTAATAGCGGGGCGGTGTTCGGGGAGCTGTTTTTT
CDR3aa: CASSPNSGAVFGELFF

d_gene: -
v_gene: TRBV27
j_gene: TRBJ2-1
CDR3nt: TGTGCCAGCAGTTGGGGCAGATGGAATGAGCAGTTCTTC
CDR3aa: CASSWGRWNEQFF

d_gene: TRBD2
v_gene: TRBV27
j_gene: TRBJ2-3
CDR3nt: TGTGCCAGCAGTCCTGCGGGGGGCACAGATACGCAGTATTTT
CDR3aa: CASSPAGGTDTQYF

d_gene: TRBD1
v_gene: TRBV7-9
j_gene: TRBJ1-1
CDR3nt: TGTGCCAGCAGCTCAGGGAGAAGGGCAGGGGGCAACACTGAAGCTTTCTTT
CDR3aa: CASSSGRRAGGNTEAFF

d_gene: TRBD2
v_gene: TRBV28
j_gene: TRBJ2-7
CDR3nt: TGTGCCAGCCTGGGACTAGCGGGCCACGAGCAGTACTTC
CDR3aa: CASLGLAGHEQYF

d_gene: TRBD1
v_gene: TRBV9
j_gene: TRBJ1-1
CDR3nt: TGTGCCAGCAGCGTCCCCCGGGACAGGGGCCCTGCTTTCTTT
CDR3aa: CASSVPRDRGPAFF

d_gene: -
v_gene: TRBV10-3
j_gene: TRBJ2-5
CDR3nt: TGTGCCATCAGTGTGGCAGTCCAAGAGACCCAGTACTTC
CDR3aa: CAISVAVQETQYF

d_gene: TRBD2
v_gene: TRBV5-4
j_gene: TRBJ2-1
CDR3nt: TGTGCCAGCAGCTTGGCACTAGCGGGGGGTGGTCGGTTCTTC
CDR3aa: CASSLALAGGGRFF

d_gene: TRBD1
v_gene: TRBV4-1
j_gene: TRBJ2-3
CDR3nt: TGCGCCAGCAGCCCGCGTCCCGGGACAGGGACAGATACGCAGTATTTT
CDR3aa: CASSPRPGTGTDTQYF

d_gene: -
v_gene: TRBV6-4
j_gene: TRBJ1-4
CDR3nt: TGTGCCAGCAGTGACGGTAGGGCGGTACCGGGGTGGGAAAAACTGTTTTTT
CDR3aa: CASSDGRAVPGWEKLFF